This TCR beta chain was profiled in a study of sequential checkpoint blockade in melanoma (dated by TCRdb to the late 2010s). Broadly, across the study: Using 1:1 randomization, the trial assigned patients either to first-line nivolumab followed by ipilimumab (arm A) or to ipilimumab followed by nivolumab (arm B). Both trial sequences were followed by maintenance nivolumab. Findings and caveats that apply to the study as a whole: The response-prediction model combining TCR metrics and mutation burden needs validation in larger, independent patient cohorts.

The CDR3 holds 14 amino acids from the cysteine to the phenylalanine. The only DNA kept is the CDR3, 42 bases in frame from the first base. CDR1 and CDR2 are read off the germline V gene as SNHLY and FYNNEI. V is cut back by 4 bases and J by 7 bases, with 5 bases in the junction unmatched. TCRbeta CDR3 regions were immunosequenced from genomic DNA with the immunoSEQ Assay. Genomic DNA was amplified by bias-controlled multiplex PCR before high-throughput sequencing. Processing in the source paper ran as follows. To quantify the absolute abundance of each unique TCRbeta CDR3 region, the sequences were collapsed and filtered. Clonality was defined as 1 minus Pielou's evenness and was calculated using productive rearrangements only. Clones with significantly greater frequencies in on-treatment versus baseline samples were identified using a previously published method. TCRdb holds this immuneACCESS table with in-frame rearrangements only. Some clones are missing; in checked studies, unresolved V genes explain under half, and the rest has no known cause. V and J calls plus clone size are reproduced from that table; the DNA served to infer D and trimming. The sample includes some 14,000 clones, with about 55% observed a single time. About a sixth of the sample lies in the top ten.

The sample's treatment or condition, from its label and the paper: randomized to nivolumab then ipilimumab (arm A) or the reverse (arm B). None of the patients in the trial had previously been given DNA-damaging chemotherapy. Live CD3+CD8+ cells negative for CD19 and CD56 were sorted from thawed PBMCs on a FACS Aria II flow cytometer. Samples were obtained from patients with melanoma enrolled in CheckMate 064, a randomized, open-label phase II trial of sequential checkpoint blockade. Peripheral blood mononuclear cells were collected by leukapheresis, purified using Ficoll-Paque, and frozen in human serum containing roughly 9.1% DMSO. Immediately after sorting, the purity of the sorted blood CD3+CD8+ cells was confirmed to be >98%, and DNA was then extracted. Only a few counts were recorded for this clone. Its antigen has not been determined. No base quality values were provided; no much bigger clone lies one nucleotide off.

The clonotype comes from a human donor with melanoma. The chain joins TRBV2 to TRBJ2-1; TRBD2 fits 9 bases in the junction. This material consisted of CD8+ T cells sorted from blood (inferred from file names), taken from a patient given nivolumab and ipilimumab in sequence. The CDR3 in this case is CASSVLAGNNEQFF. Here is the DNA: TGTGCCAGCAGTGTCCTAGCGGGGAATAATGAGCAGTTCTTC.